These T cell receptor beta chains were read from a single sample in a study of lymphopenia after photon versus proton radiotherapy. The protocol was immunoSEQ multiplex PCR, while the TCRdb copy is restricted to in-frame clones and leaves out a portion. The sample holds about 83,000 clones, 80% to 90% seen once. The starting material was peripheral blood, obtained from a patient treated with proton-based radiotherapy. The receptors were gathered from a man aged 55 to 69 with pancreatic cancer. The CDR3 runs from the conserved cysteine through the conserved F or W. The D gene is left open where the match is weak. Clone size is not always given. Where it is, it says once, few, many or a class for expanded clones.

v_gene: TRBV5-1; d_gene: TRBD2; abundance: -; j_gene: TRBJ2-1; CDR3nt: TGCGCCAGCAGCCCCGTTGTTGGGGGGGTAGACAATGAGCAGTTCTTC; CDR3aa: CASSPVVGGVDNEQFF
v_gene: TRBV5-6; d_gene: -; abundance: -; j_gene: TRBJ1-5; CDR3nt: TGTGCCAGCAGCTTTTATGCCAGGGAAAATCAGCCCCAGCATTTT; CDR3aa: CASSFYARENQPQHF
v_gene: TRBV7-3; d_gene: -; abundance: -; j_gene: TRBJ2-1; CDR3nt: TGTGCCAGCAGCTTAACGGGATCTATCTACAATGAGCAGTTCTTC; CDR3aa: CASSLTGSIYNEQFF
v_gene: TRBV7-2; d_gene: TRBD1; abundance: -; j_gene: TRBJ2-5; CDR3nt: TGTGCCAGCACCAGGACAGGGCAAGAGACCCAGTACTTC; CDR3aa: CASTRTGQETQYF
v_gene: TRBV7-2; d_gene: -; abundance: -; j_gene: TRBJ1-5; CDR3nt: TGTGCCAGCAGCTTAGGATTGGGAGGGCAGCCCCAGCATTTT; CDR3aa: CASSLGLGGQPQHF
v_gene: TRBV7-9; d_gene: -; abundance: -; j_gene: TRBJ1-4; CDR3nt: TGTGCCAGCAGCTTTCTACAGGGTCTATCAACTAATGAAAAACTGTTTTTT; CDR3aa: CASSFLQGLSTNEKLFF
v_gene: TRBV7-9; d_gene: -; abundance: -; j_gene: TRBJ2-2; CDR3nt: TGTGCCAGCAGCTTTGGTCCATCCGGGGAGCTGTTTTTT; CDR3aa: CASSFGPSGELFF
v_gene: TRBV30; d_gene: -; abundance: -; j_gene: TRBJ1-6; CDR3nt: TGTGCCTGGAGTGTCGTGGCCGCCAATTCACCCCTCCACTTT; CDR3aa: CAWSVVAANSPLHF
v_gene: TRBV19; d_gene: -; abundance: -; j_gene: TRBJ1-1; CDR3nt: TGTGCCAGTAGTCAGCTCCGGGGCACTGAAGCTTTCTTT; CDR3aa: CASSQLRGTEAFF
v_gene: TRBV9; d_gene: TRBD1; abundance: -; j_gene: TRBJ2-7; CDR3nt: TGTGCCAGCGCGAACGACAGGGGCCACGAGCAGTACTTC; CDR3aa: CASANDRGHEQYF
v_gene: TRBV9; d_gene: TRBD1; abundance: -; j_gene: TRBJ1-4; CDR3nt: TGTGCCAGCAGCGCCGACAGGGGGCGCTTAGGTGAAAAACTGTTTTTT; CDR3aa: CASSADRGRLGEKLFF
v_gene: TRBV7-2; d_gene: -; abundance: -; j_gene: TRBJ2-4; CDR3nt: TGTGCCAGCACCTCCACCCCAGGGGTAGGGACGGGGTCACAGTACTTC; CDR3aa: CASTSTPGVGTGSQYF
v_gene: TRBV28; d_gene: -; abundance: -; j_gene: TRBJ2-3; CDR3nt: TGTGCCAGCAGTTTGTCAGGCCCCGGCTTCGGGGGAGATACGCAGTATTTT; CDR3aa: CASSLSGPGFGGDTQYF
v_gene: TRBV5-1; d_gene: -; abundance: -; j_gene: TRBJ2-5; CDR3nt: TGCGCCAGCAGCGAACGGACAGACCAAGAGACCCAGTACTTC; CDR3aa: CASSERTDQETQYF
v_gene: TRBV15; d_gene: -; abundance: -; j_gene: TRBJ2-3; CDR3nt: TGTGCCACCAGCCCGGACGCGGATACGCAGTATTTT; CDR3aa: CATSPDADTQYF
v_gene: TRBV5-5; d_gene: -; abundance: -; j_gene: TRBJ1-2; CDR3nt: TGTGCCAGCAGCTTGGGCAGGGGCTATGGCTACACCTTC; CDR3aa: CASSLGRGYGYTF
v_gene: TRBV7-8; d_gene: -; abundance: -; j_gene: TRBJ1-5; CDR3nt: TGTGCCAGCAGCCCGCGGGACGGTGCTAGCAATCAGCCCCAGCATTTT; CDR3aa: CASSPRDGASNQPQHF
v_gene: TRBV4-2; d_gene: -; abundance: once; j_gene: TRBJ1-2; CDR3nt: TGTGCCAGCACCCGGGGAGGTCCTAACTATGGCTACACCTTC; CDR3aa: CASTRGGPNYGYTF
v_gene: TRBV19; d_gene: -; abundance: -; j_gene: TRBJ2-7; CDR3nt: TGTGCCAGTGCTCGGGACGACTACGAGCAGTACTTC; CDR3aa: CASARDDYEQYF
v_gene: TRBV19; d_gene: -; abundance: -; j_gene: TRBJ2-7; CDR3nt: TGTGCCAGTAGTATAACAGGGAGCTCCTACGAGCAGTACTTC; CDR3aa: CASSITGSSYEQYF
v_gene: TRBV19; d_gene: -; abundance: -; j_gene: TRBJ2-1; CDR3nt: TGTGCCAGCGCAAGGGGTGGCTACAATGAGCAGTTCTTC; CDR3aa: CASARGGYNEQFF
v_gene: TRBV19; d_gene: -; abundance: -; j_gene: TRBJ2-5; CDR3nt: TGTGCCAGTAGTATAGGTGGAGGAACCCAAGAGACCCAGTACTTC; CDR3aa: CASSIGGGTQETQYF
v_gene: TRBV14; d_gene: -; abundance: -; j_gene: TRBJ1-1; CDR3nt: TGTGCCAGCAGCCAATCTCTGGCCACTGAAGCTTTCTTT; CDR3aa: CASSQSLATEAFF
v_gene: TRBV14; d_gene: TRBD1; abundance: once; j_gene: TRBJ2-7; CDR3nt: TGTGCCAGCAGCCAAGATTTGGTGACAGGGCGCGAGCAGTACTTC; CDR3aa: CASSQDLVTGREQYF
v_gene: TRBV19; d_gene: -; abundance: -; j_gene: TRBJ1-5; CDR3nt: TGTGCCAGTAGTATTACCGGGAATCAGCCCCAGCATTTT; CDR3aa: CASSITGNQPQHF
v_gene: TRBV5-6; d_gene: TRBD2; abundance: -; j_gene: TRBJ2-3; CDR3nt: TGTGCCAGCAGCTTGTCCGGGACTATCACAGATACGCAGTATTTT; CDR3aa: CASSLSGTITDTQYF
v_gene: TRBV10-2; d_gene: -; abundance: -; j_gene: TRBJ2-7; CDR3nt: TGCGCCAGCGGGGGCCTTACTTACGAGCAGTACTTC; CDR3aa: CASGGLTYEQYF
v_gene: TRBV4-1; d_gene: TRBD2; abundance: -; j_gene: TRBJ2-1; CDR3nt: TGCGCCAGCAGCCAAGATCGAGGCGGGAGCGGGAGACGCGATGAGCAGTTCTTC; CDR3aa: CASSQDRGGSGRRDEQFF
v_gene: TRBV6-5; d_gene: -; abundance: once; j_gene: TRBJ2-5; CDR3nt: TGTGCCAGCACCCCAACAGGGATCGGGACCCAGTACTTC; CDR3aa: CASTPTGIGTQYF
v_gene: TRBV30; d_gene: -; abundance: -; j_gene: TRBJ2-7; CDR3nt: TGTGCCTGGAGTGGCCCCGCCCTAACAGGGAAGAGCTCCTACGAGCAGTACTTC; CDR3aa: CAWSGPALTGKSSYEQYF
v_gene: TRBV29-1; d_gene: -; abundance: -; j_gene: TRBJ1-2; CDR3nt: TGCAGCGTAGAGGAGAGCCCCTATGGCTACACCTTC; CDR3aa: CSVEESPYGYTF
v_gene: TRBV7-7; d_gene: TRBD2; abundance: -; j_gene: TRBJ2-5; CDR3nt: TGTGCTAGCAGCTTTGGCGGGAGAAAGACCCAGTACTTC; CDR3aa: CASSFGGRKTQYF
v_gene: TRBV5-5; d_gene: -; abundance: -; j_gene: TRBJ1-5; CDR3nt: TGTGCCAGCAGCTCTGGCTTAGGAGGAGGGGGACTCAGCAATCAGCCCCAGCATTTT; CDR3aa: CASSSGLGGGGLSNQPQHF
v_gene: TRBV28; d_gene: -; abundance: -; j_gene: TRBJ2-2; CDR3nt: TGTGCCAGCCACAGGGATACCGGGGAGCTGTTTTTT; CDR3aa: CASHRDTGELFF
v_gene: TRBV28; d_gene: TRBD1; abundance: -; j_gene: TRBJ1-2; CDR3nt: TGTGCCAGCAAGCAAGCGGACAGGTCCTATGGCTACACCTTC; CDR3aa: CASKQADRSYGYTF